The count of the clone carrying this TCR beta chain is one. Its specificity is not known. Profiled with immunoSEQ multiplex PCR; TCRdb holds only in-frame clones, not every one. Of about 2.3 million clones in the sample, 92% were seen once. The data derive from a study of shared clonotypes between healthy human individuals. In the study overall: A couple of women and a few men aged 18 to 49 made up the donors. CD4 naive and CD4 memory each took three plates per donor, while CD8 naive took two and CD8 memory one. Overall study findings and caveats: Only blood samples were collected, and tissue repertoires likely differ.

Each sample came from a Caucasian adult donor living in Nashville, Tennessee. The CDR3 is made up of 17 amino acids. The ends were cut back, 2 bases at V and 0 bases at J, with 14 bases in the middle. CDR1 LNHDA and CDR2 SQIVND come from the germline V gene (reference sequence). The chain joins TRBV19 to TRBJ1-5; no clear D gene. The specimen was naive CD4+ T cells from PBMCs. Subset reported: CD45RA+ positively selected. This clonotype was sampled from a young man in good health. Some clones in this sample may be carry-over from other donors' samples. The CDR3 region has the DNA TGTGCCAGTAGTATAAAATTCGGGGATTATAGCAATCAGCCCCAGCATTTT. It yields the protein CASSIKFGDYSNQPQHF.